The clone carrying this TCR beta chain has just one count. What it binds is unknown. Assay used: immunoSEQ multiplex PCR; TCRdb lists only in-frame clones, some missing. The sample carries approximately 140,000 clones, less than 95% recorded once. This sample stems from a study of T cell responses to AZD1222 COVID-19 vaccine. Study in general: Pooled together were second doses at about 4 or about 12 weeks. Study-wide points: A mostly white British donor set with more females was recruited, and clonal diversity was possibly underestimated. Breadth and depth of Spike-specific TCRs rose after two AZD1222 doses. Only 5 or 6 individuals given AZD1222 were seropositive at baseline.

The germline gives CDR1 SGDLS, CDR2 YYNGEE. V lost 1 base to trimming and J lost 0 bases, with 8 bases between them. This CDR3 is 15 amino acids long. Here the sequenced sample was peripheral blood, taken on day 0 of AZD1222 vaccination. The chain uses TRBV9 and TRBJ1-3; D ambiguous. This clonotype was sampled from an adult in good health. CDR3 in DNA: TGTGCCAGCAGCGTATCTTCACTCTCTGGAAACACCATATATTTT. This translates into CASSVSSLSGNTIYF. Combining the CDR3 with reference TRBV9 and TRBJ1-3 gives the whole variable domain DSGVTQTPKHLITATGQRVTLRCSPRSGDLSVYWYQQSLDQGLQFLIQYYNGEERAKGNILERFSAQQFPDLHSELNLSSLELGDSALYFCASSVSSLSGNTIYFGEGSWLTVV.